This TCR beta chain was profiled in a study of blood T cell repertoires in COVID-19. Study-level background: Samples came from the United States, Italy and Spain, spanning acute and convalescent COVID-19.

The data were produced by immunoSEQ multiplex PCR, yet TCRdb's version contains in-frame clones alone and is incomplete. Here the sample spans more than 150,000 clones, approximately 88% being singletons. The CDR3 is 15 amino acids. Germline lookup yields CDR1 LGHDT and CDR2 YNNKEL (reference sequence). Germline trimming cut 3 bases from V and 1 base from J; bases unmatched to any gene: 1. The clonotype was recovered from a woman aged 60-75 years who had recovered from COVID-19. The V and J genes are TRBV3-1 (or the pseudogene TRBV3-2) and TRBJ2-7, with 12 bases aligning to TRBD2. The sequencing sample was made of PBMCs or T cells enriched from blood (not recorded which). The CDR3 DNA reads as TGTGCCAGCAGCCACGGACTAGCGGGGTCCTACGAGCAGTACTTC. This gives the protein CASSHGLAGSYEQYF.